This passage covers 18 T cell receptor beta chains from one sample sequenced in a study of T cell responses to AZD1222 COVID-19 vaccine. Method: immunoSEQ multiplex PCR; TCRdb's copy keeps in-frame clones and lacks some. Among 100,000 to 150,000 clones listed, 75% to 95% were seen once. Sequenced here: peripheral blood, sampled on day 0 of AZD1222 vaccination. The receptor source for this set is an adult in good health.

This clone appeared once. The V call is TRBV5-4, the J call TRBJ2-7, with D unresolved. V lost 2 bases, J lost 6 bases, and 9 bases lay in between. CDR3 length: 12 amino acids. Per the germline V gene, CDR1 is SGHNT and CDR2 is YYREEE (reference sequence). The chain's CDR3 is CASSFGQLEQYF. CDR3 in DNA: TGTGCCAGCAGCTTTGGCCAGCTCGAGCAGTACTTC.

The CDR3 DNA reads TGTGCCAGCAGCCCCTACAGGGGAATTTACGAGCAGTACTTC. It encodes CASSPYRGIYEQYF. V and J are TRBV28 and TRBJ2-7, with TRBD1 matching 7 bases. V shed 6 bases, J shed 4 bases, and the junction held 9 bases outside the gene matches. Germline assignment: CDR1 MDHEN and CDR2 SYDVKM. This CDR3 is 14 amino acids long.

The rearrangement links TRBV5-6 to TRBJ1-5; D might be TRBD1 (5 bases). Germline V gene data show CDR1 as SGHDT and CDR2 as YYEEEE. The ends were cut back, 2 bases at V and 3 bases at J, with 12 bases in the middle. This CDR3 spans 15 amino acids. As DNA, the CDR3 is TGTGCCAGCAGCTTAGGGGTGGGGGTCAATCAGCCCCAGCATTTT. This translates into CASSLGVGVNQPQHF.

This chain joins TRBV9 and TRBJ2-3, with D possibly matching TRBD1 (8 bases). V lost 0 bases and J lost 1, with 12 bases in between. From germline, CDR1 is SGDLS and CDR2 YYNGEE. The CDR3 has 16 amino acids. The DNA of the CDR3 is TGTGCCAGCAGCGTAGACAGGGGGGGAGGCACAGATACGCAGTATTTT. It codes for CASSVDRGGGTDTQYF.

The J gene is TRBJ2-1, the V gene TRBV4-3; the D is unclear. The CDR3 sequence is 15 residues long. Germline assignment: CDR1 LGHNA and CDR2 YSLEER. V lost 0 bases and J lost 4, with 10 bases in between. The CDR3 reads CASSQDLSLYNEQFF. The CDR3 coding sequence is TGCGCCAGCAGCCAAGATTTAAGCCTTTACAATGAGCAGTTCTTC.

This rearrangement joins TRBV6-5 to TRBJ2-1; 8 nucleotides line up with TRBD2. Trimming took 0 bases from V and 10 from J; bases not matched to a gene: 11. CDR1 is MNHEY and CDR2 is SVGAGI in the germline V gene. The CDR3 has 16 amino acids. CDR3 protein: CASSYSERGPLMEQFF. CDR3 bases: TGTGCCAGCAGTTACTCGGAGCGGGGGCCCCTGATGGAGCAGTTCTTC.

The rearrangement uses TRBV4-3 and TRBJ2-1; no definite D call. This CDR3 has 14 residues. In germline, CDR1 is LGHNA, CDR2 YSLEER. The V gene lost 5 bases and the J gene lost 10 bases, with 18 bases spanning the gap. The CDR3 sequence is CASSSRLGMGEQFF. In DNA form, the CDR3 reads TGCGCCAGCAGCTCAAGACTGGGCATGGGGGAGCAGTTCTTC.

The DNA of the CDR3 is TGTGCCAGCAGGGGGGCTTACGAGCAGTACTTC. The encoded protein is CASRGAYEQYF. V is TRBV9 and J is TRBJ2-7; maybe TRBD1 (6 bases). The germline V and J ends were trimmed by 5 bases and 4 bases, with 7 bases remaining between them. CDR1 SGDLS and CDR2 YYNGEE come from the germline V gene. The length of the CDR3 is 11 residues.

The rearrangement joins TRBV11-3 to TRBJ2-5, with D possibly matching TRBD2 (6 bases). Germline CDR1 is SGHNT and CDR2 is YENEEA. The CDR3 is 12 amino acids. The ends were cut back, 5 bases at V and 4 bases at J, with 8 bases in the middle. The CDR3: CASSRGTETQYF. CDR3 nucleotide sequence: TGTGCCAGCAGCCGCGGGACAGAGACCCAGTACTTC.

The V call is TRBV27, the J call TRBJ2-2; no reliable D call. This CDR3 region has 16 residues. From germline, CDR1 is MNHEY and CDR2 SMNVEV (reference sequence). Trimming cost V 3 bases and J 2 bases, with 13 bases left between them. The CDR3 region has the DNA TGTGCCAGCAGTTTCGTGGCAACAACCAACACCGGGGAGCTGTTTTTT. Encoded protein: CASSFVATTNTGELFF.

A single count supports this clone. The chain recombines TRBV23-1 with TRBJ1-4, with TRBD1 matching over 7 bases. TRBV23-1 is an ORF for which the function is uncertain. V lost 2 bases to trimming and J lost 7 bases; unmatched junction nucleotides: 4. The CDR3 runs 14 residues. The CDR3 nucleotides read TGCGCCAGCAGTCAACGGCAGGGGGGTGAAAAACTGTTTTTT. Its protein is CASSQRQGGEKLFF.

The chain employs TRBV10-3 and TRBJ1-2; D remains ambiguous. V shed 2 bases and J shed 4 bases, with 20 bases lying between them. Germline V lookup: CDR1 ENHRY, CDR2 SYGVKD. CDR3 length equals 17 residues. Here the CDR3 DNA reads TGTGCCATCAGTGAGCCCGTCCTAACTCGCGGGAGCTATGGCTACACCTTC. It is translated as CAISEPVLTRGSYGYTF.

This clone was seen only once. The chain combines TRBV18 with TRBJ2-1; D gene ambiguous. V was trimmed by 3 bases and J by 7 bases, leaving 10 bases between them. The CDR3 runs to 13 residues. Germline values: CDR1 KGHSH, CDR2 LQKENI. CDR3 DNA sequence: TGTGCCAGCTCACCGAAAGCAGGAAATGAGCAGTTCTTC. Translated: CASSPKAGNEQFF.

V is TRBV6-2 or TRBV6-3 and J is TRBJ1-2; unclear D gene. Germline V lookup: CDR1 MNHEY, CDR2 SVGEGT. Trimming cost V 2 bases and J 8 bases, with 9 bases left between them. This CDR3 has 12 amino acids. The chain's CDR3 is CASSYSTSGYTF. The CDR3 DNA sequence: TGTGCCAGCAGTTACAGTACGAGCGGCTACACCTTC.

The chain uses TRBV19 and TRBJ1-3, with 7 bases that match TRBD1. V lost 8 bases, J lost 0 bases, and 4 bases stayed unmatched. CDR3 length: 14 amino acids. From germline, CDR1 is LNHDA and CDR2 SQIVND (reference sequence). CDR3 bases: TGTGCCAGTTGGGACAGCAGCTCTGGAAACACCATATATTTT. Encoded protein: CASWDSSSGNTIYF.

This clone was counted once. V is TRBV7-9 and J is TRBJ2-2, with unresolved D. V lost 5 bases to trimming and J lost 6 bases, with 16 bases between them. Germline V CDR1 and CDR2: SEHNR, FQNEAQ (reference sequence). This CDR3 contains 15 residues. Here the CDR3 DNA reads TGTGCCAGCAGCCTCCCCTCGCTGGGGTCCGGGGAGCTGTTTTTT. The encoded protein is CASSLPSLGSGELFF.

The chain has TRBV18 and TRBJ1-5, with a weak D call TRBD1 (6 bases). The CDR3 length is 14 residues. The ends were cut back, 3 bases at V and 6 bases at J, with 12 bases in the middle. Germline loops: CDR1 KGHSH, CDR2 LQKENI. In DNA, the CDR3 is TGTGCCAGCTCACCCGACAGGTCAGTTCAGCCCCAGCATTTT. Amino acid sequence: CASSPDRSVQPQHF.

This chain joins TRBV6-5 and TRBJ1-2; unclear D gene. The CDR3 is 14 residues long. The germline gives CDR1 MNHEY, CDR2 SVGAGI. The V end lost 0 bases, the J end lost 5 bases, and 10 bases lay between the germline ends. CDR3 loop: CASSYSITGYGYTF. CDR3 nucleotides: TGTGCCAGCAGTTACTCGATAACGGGTTATGGCTACACCTTC.